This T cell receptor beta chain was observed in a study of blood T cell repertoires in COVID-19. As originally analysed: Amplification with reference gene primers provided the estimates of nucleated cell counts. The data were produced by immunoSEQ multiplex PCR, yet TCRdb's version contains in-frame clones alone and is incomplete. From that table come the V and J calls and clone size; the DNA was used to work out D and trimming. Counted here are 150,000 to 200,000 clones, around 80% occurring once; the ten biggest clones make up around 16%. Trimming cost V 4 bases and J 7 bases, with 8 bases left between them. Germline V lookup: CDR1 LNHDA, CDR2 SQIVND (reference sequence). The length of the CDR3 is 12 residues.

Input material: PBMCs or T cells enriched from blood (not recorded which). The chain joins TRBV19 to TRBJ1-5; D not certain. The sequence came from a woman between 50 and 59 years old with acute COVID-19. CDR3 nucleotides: TGTGCCAGTAGTACCGACAAACAGCCCCAGCATTTT. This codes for CASSTDKQPQHF.